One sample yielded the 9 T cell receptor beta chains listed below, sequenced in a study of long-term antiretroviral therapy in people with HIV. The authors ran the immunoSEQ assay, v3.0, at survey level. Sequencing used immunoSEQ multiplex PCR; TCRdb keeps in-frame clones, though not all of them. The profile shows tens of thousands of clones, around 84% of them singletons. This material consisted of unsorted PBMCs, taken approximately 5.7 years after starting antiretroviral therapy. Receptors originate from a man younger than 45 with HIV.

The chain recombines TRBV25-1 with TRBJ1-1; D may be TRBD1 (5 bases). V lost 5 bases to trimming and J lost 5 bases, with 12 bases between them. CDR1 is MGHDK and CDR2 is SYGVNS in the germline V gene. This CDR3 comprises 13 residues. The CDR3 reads CASSSSTGTEAFF. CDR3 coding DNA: TGTGCCAGCAGTTCATCTACAGGAACTGAAGCTTTCTTT.

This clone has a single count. The DNA of the CDR3 is TGCGCCAGCAGCCAAAGGACTACGGGGCAAGGGGCCCAGTACTTC. Protein: CASSQRTTGQGAQYF. The rearrangement links TRBV4-1 to TRBJ2-5, with a possible D match to TRBD2 (6 bases). V lost 2 bases to trimming and J lost 9 bases, with 19 bases between them. CDR1 and CDR2 from the germline V gene are MGHRA and YSYEKL. The CDR3 length is 15 residues.

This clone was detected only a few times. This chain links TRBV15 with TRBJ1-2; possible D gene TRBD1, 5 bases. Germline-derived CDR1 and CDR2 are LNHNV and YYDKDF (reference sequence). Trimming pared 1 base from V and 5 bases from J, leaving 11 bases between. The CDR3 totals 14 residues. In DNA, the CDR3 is TGTGCCACCAGCAGAGGTGACAGCGGGTATGGCTACACCTTC. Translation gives CATSRGDSGYGYTF.

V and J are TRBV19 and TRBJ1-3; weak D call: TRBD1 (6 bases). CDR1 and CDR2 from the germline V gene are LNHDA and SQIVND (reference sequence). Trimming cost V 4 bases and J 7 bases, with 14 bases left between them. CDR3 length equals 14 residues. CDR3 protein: CASSTTGRRNTIYF. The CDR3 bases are TGTGCCAGTAGTACCACAGGGAGAAGGAACACCATATATTTT.

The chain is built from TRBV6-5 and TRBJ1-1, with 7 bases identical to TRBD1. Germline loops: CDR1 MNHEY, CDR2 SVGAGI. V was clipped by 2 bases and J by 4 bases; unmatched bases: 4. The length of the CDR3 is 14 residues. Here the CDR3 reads CASSYDRVGTEAFF. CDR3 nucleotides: TGTGCCAGCAGTTACGACAGGGTCGGCACTGAAGCTTTCTTT.

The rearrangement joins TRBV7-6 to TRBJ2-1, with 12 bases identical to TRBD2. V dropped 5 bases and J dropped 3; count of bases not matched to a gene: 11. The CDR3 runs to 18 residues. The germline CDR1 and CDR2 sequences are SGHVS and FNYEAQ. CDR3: CASSPGTSGSRLYNEQFF. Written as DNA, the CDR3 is TGTGCCAGCAGCCCCGGGACTAGCGGGTCTCGCCTCTACAATGAGCAGTTCTTC.

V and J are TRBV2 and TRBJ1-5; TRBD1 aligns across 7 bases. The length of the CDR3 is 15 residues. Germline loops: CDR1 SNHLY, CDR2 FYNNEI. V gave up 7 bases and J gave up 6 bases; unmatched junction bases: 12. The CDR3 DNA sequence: TGTGCCAGCACCCCGGATGGATCAGGGGGTCAGCCCCAGCATTTT. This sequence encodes CASTPDGSGGQPQHF.

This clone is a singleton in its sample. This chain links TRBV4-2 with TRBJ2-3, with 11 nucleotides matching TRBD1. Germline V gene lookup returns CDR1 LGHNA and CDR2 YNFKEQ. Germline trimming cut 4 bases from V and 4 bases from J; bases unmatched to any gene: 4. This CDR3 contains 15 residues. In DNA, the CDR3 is TGTGCCAGCAGCCCCTGGACAGGGGGCTCAGATACGCAGTATTTT. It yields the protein CASSPWTGGSDTQYF.

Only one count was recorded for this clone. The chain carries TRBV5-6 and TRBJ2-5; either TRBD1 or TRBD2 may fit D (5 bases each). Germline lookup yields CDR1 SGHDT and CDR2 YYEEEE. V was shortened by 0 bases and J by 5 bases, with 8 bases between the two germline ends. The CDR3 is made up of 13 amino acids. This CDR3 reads CASSLEGTETQYF. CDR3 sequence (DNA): TGTGCCAGCAGCTTGGAAGGGACGGAGACCCAGTACTTC.